Listed here are 18 T cell receptor beta chains from one sample, sequenced in a study of regulatory T cells in long-lasting Graves disease. Described time point: newly diagnosed GD, antithyroid drugs for less than 3 months. With RNA extracted from PBMCs as input, the TCR library was made. Construction of TCR beta libraries relied on iRepertoire HTBI primers and on Arm-PCR targeting CDR3 regions. TCRdb re-analysed the multiplex PCR reads in MiXCR, keeping a single row per CDR3 protein. Altogether approximately 400,000 distinct CDR3 sequences are present, about 14% being singletons, with the ten largest covering about a fifth. This sample comprised peripheral blood mononuclear cells (PBMCs), obtained at new diagnosis, from a patient treated with antithyroid drugs. Receptor source: a female donor with Graves disease.

There are a few counts of this clonotype. The chain recombines TRBV27 with TRBJ1-6, with D possibly being TRBD1 (5 bases). Trimming stripped 6 bases from V and 7 bases from J, with 10 bases between. The CDR3 totals 13 residues. The germline V gene encodes CDR1 MNHEY and CDR2 SMNVEV (reference sequence). The chain's CDR3 is CASRPNRNSPLHF. The CDR3 DNA is TGTGCCAGCAGGCCTAACAGGAATTCACCCCTCCACTTT.

This clonotype showed up many times. J is TRBJ2-1 and V is TRBV13; 10 nucleotides align to TRBD2. CDR3 length: 16 amino acids. V shed 0 bases and J 15 bases; nucleotides not matched to a gene: 14. Germline lookup yields CDR1 PRHDT and CDR2 FYEKMQ (reference sequence). This CDR3 reads CASSLGAKRGGRSLFF. DNA for the CDR3: TGTGCCAGCAGCTTAGGCGCCAAGCGGGGGGGCCGGTCTCTGTTCTTC.

The table lists this clonotype with many counts. The chain is built from TRBV6-1 and TRBJ2-7, with a weak D call TRBD1 (5 bases). Germline CDR1 is MNHNS and CDR2 is SASEGT. This CDR3 has 14 residues. Trimming stripped 5 bases from V and 2 bases from J, with 13 bases between. The DNA of the CDR3 is TGTGCCAGCAGTAATCACAGGTGGGCCTACGAGCAGTACTTC. It encodes CASSNHRWAYEQYF.

V and J are TRBV2 and TRBJ2-1; D possibly corresponds to TRBD1 (5 bases). CDR1 and CDR2 from the germline V gene are SNHLY and FYNNEI. The CDR3 is made up of 14 amino acids. Trimming took off 2 bases at V and 2 bases at J, with 7 bases between the two ends. The CDR3 sequence is CASSEKGTYNEQFF. The CDR3 DNA is TGTGCCAGCAGTGAAAAGGGGACCTACAATGAGCAGTTCTTC.

This clonotype has a count of ten or more. The chain has TRBV10-3 and TRBJ2-5, with a possible D match to TRBD2 (5 bases). The CDR3 runs 17 residues. Germline CDR1 reads ENHRY; CDR2 reads SYGVKD. V was trimmed by 0 bases and J by 1 base, leaving 15 bases between them. The CDR3 DNA reads TGTGCCATCAGTGAGTCGGGCGTTGTAAGCGGCCAAGAGACCCAGTACTTC. This codes for CAISESGVVSGQETQYF.

The chain uses TRBV3-1 and TRBJ1-5; maybe TRBD1 (5 bases). The germline gives CDR1 LGHDT, CDR2 YNNKEL (reference sequence). The CDR3 runs 17 residues. V dropped 6 bases and J dropped 6 bases, with 24 bases sitting between them. CDR3 nucleotide sequence: TGTGCCAGCAGTCCTCAGCCCCAGGGAGGGCTGGGTCAGCCCCAGCATTTT. This gives the protein CASSPQPQGGLGQPQHF.

This clonotype was counted between two and nine times. The gene calls are TRBV24-1 and TRBJ1-4; D may be TRBD1 (5 bases). Trimming removed 9 bases from V and 8 bases from J, with 21 bases in between. Looked up from germline, CDR1 is KGHDR and CDR2 is SFDVKD. The CDR3 extends over 15 amino acids. The CDR3, as DNA: TGTGCCACCCCCGAGGGGCCCCAACCCCCCGAAAAACTGTTTTTT. This gives the protein CATPEGPQPPEKLFF.

About this clonotype: The junction differs from germline at one of its ends, possibly a read error. V is TRBV12-3 or TRBV12-4 and J is TRBJ2-7; 7 nucleotides match TRBD1. The CDR3 runs to 15 residues. This CDR3 reads CASSHHGQAPYEQYF. In nucleotides, the CDR3 is TGCGCCAGCAGCCATCATGGACAGGCCCCCTACGAGCAGTACTTC.

The CDR3 nucleotides read TGCAGCGTAACAGGGGGGTTGGCGGGAGGCCCGTCCGGGGAGCTGTTTTTT. Its translation: CSVTGGLAGGPSGELFF. This chain connects TRBV29-1 to TRBJ2-2; D possibly matches TRBD1 or TRBD2 (8 bases each). The CDR3 extends over 17 amino acids. Germline loops: CDR1 SQVTM, CDR2 ANQGSEA. Between the trimmed V and J ends, which lost 6 bases and 6 bases, there was a span of 26 bases.

Many counts were recorded for this clonotype. The chain couples TRBV11-2 to TRBJ2-2, with TRBD1 identical over 8 bases. Germline CDR1 reads SGHAT; CDR2 reads FQNNGV. The CDR3 runs to 16 residues. With 5 bases clipped from V and 3 bases from J, the junction kept 8 bases outside the gene matches. The CDR3: CASSRIRGLDTGELFF. The CDR3 coding sequence is TGTGCCAGCAGCCGGATCAGGGGGCTTGACACCGGGGAGCTGTTTTTT.

V and J are TRBV4-2 and TRBJ1-2; 8 nucleotides line up with TRBD1. Per the germline V gene, CDR1 is LGHNA and CDR2 is YNFKEQ. The CDR3 length is 16 residues. V gave up 1 base and J gave up 4 bases; unmatched junction bases: 8. CDR3 nucleotides: TGTGCCAGCAGCCAAGGCCCGGACAGGGCGCCCTATGGCTACACCTTC. It specifies CASSQGPDRAPYGYTF.

This clonotype was detected ten times or more. This chain joins TRBV3-1 and TRBJ2-2; D perhaps matches TRBD2 (5 bases). Germline CDR1 is LGHDT and CDR2 is YNNKEL (reference sequence). CDR3 length: 15 amino acids. V dropped 4 bases and J dropped 0 bases, with 9 bases sitting between them. CDR3 in amino acids: CASSRETTNTGELFF. Written as DNA, the CDR3 is TGTGCCAGCAGCCGAGAGACTACGAACACCGGGGAGCTGTTTTTT.

This clonotype was seen many times. The V call is TRBV20-1, the J call TRBJ2-7; TRBD2 matches 14 bases. V was clipped by 5 bases and J by 3 bases; unmatched bases: 3. This CDR3 region has 14 residues. Germline CDR1 reads DFQATT; CDR2 reads SNEGSKA (reference sequence). The DNA of the CDR3 is TGCAGTGCTGCCGGACTAGCGGGGGGCTACGAGCAGTACTTC. Its translation: CSAAGLAGGYEQYF.

The V call is TRBV9, the J call TRBJ1-5; 8 bases align to TRBD1. Per the germline V gene, CDR1 is SGDLS and CDR2 is YYNGEE. After removal of 5 bases from V and 0 bases from J, the junction contained 7 bases not matched to a gene. CDR3 length equals 16 residues. The CDR3 region has the DNA TGTGCCAGCAGTTCTGGACAGGGCGATAGCAATCAGCCCCAGCATTTT. As protein: CASSSGQGDSNQPQHF.

About this clonotype itself: The missing conserved phenylalanine or tryptophan at the end of this CDR3 makes a read error likely. The chain joins TRBV7-2 to TRBJ2-7; TRBD1 might be the D (5 bases). Germline lookup yields CDR1 SGHTA and CDR2 FQGNSA. The CDR3 spans 12 residues. Trimming pared 7 bases from V and 6 bases from J, leaving 13 bases between. Written as DNA, the CDR3 is TGTGCCAGCAACGCGGAAAGGGGCGAGCAGTACTCC. Translated: CASNAERGEQYS.

In this sample, this clonotype turned up a few times. The chain couples TRBV4-2 to TRBJ1-6; a possible D gene is TRBD1 (5 bases). The CDR3 length is 14 residues. Germline V CDR1 and CDR2: LGHNA, YNFKEQ. V shed 1 base and J shed 5 bases, with 6 bases lying between them. In DNA form, the CDR3 reads TGTGCCAGCAGCCAAGTGGGGGATAATTCACCCCTCCACTTT. This translates into CASSQVGDNSPLHF.

This clonotype was seen only a few times. A far larger clone lies a single base away; this is likely a read error. The chain has TRBV27 and TRBJ2-5, with D perhaps TRBD1 (5 bases). The V end was cut by 6 bases, the J end by 4 bases, with 12 bases between. The CDR3 spans 13 residues. Germline CDR1 is MNHEY and CDR2 is SMNVEV (reference sequence). The CDR3 here is CASSRVVGETQYF. For the CDR3, the DNA is TGTGCCAGCAGCAGGGTCGTGGGAGAGACCCAGTACTTC.

This clonotype was recorded at least ten times. The rearrangement joins TRBV11-2 to TRBJ2-1, with 9 bases fitting TRBD2. The CDR3 runs to 18 residues. CDR1 and CDR2 from the germline V gene are SGHAT and FQNNGV. J was trimmed by 4 bases and V by 1 base; bases with no gene match: 11. The CDR3 is CASSLGQYAGGRYNEQFF. CDR3 DNA sequence: TGTGCCAGCAGCTTAGGGCAGTATGCGGGGGGGCGGTACAATGAGCAGTTCTTC.